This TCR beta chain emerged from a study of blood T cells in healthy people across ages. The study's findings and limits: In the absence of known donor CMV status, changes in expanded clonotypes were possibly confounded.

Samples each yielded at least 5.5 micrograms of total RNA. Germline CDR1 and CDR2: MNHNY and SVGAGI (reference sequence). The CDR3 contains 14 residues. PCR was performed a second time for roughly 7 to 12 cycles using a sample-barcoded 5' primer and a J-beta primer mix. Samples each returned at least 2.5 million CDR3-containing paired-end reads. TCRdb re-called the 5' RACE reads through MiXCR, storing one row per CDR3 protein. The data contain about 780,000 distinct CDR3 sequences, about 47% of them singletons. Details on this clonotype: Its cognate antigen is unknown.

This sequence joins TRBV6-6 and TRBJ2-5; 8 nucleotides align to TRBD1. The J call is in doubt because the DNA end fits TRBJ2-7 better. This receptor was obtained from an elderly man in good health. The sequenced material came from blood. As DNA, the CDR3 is TGTGCCAGCAGCCGTGACAGGGGATGGGGCGAGCAGTACTTC. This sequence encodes CASSRDRGWGEQYF.